This T cell receptor (beta chain) was recovered during a study of PD-L1 blockade in urothelial cancer. Trimming took 4 bases from V and 7 from J; bases not matched to a gene: 12. The CDR3 totals 17 residues. Germline-derived CDR1 and CDR2 are LGHNA and YNFKEQ. Assay: immunoSEQ multiplex PCR; the TCRdb copy retains only in-frame clones and omits some. This repertoire shows approximately 100,000 clones, approximately 85% found once; its top ten account for about 2.3%. Source: PBMCs, taken around atezolizumab (anti-PD-L1) treatment. The chain is built from TRBV4-2 and TRBJ2-1; 11 nucleotides match TRBD2. This sequence originates from a man over 45 with urothelial cancer. For the CDR3, the DNA is TGTGCCAGCAGCCCTTATTTTAGCGGGAGGGATTTTAATGAGCAGTTCTTC. Translated: CASSPYFSGRDFNEQFF.